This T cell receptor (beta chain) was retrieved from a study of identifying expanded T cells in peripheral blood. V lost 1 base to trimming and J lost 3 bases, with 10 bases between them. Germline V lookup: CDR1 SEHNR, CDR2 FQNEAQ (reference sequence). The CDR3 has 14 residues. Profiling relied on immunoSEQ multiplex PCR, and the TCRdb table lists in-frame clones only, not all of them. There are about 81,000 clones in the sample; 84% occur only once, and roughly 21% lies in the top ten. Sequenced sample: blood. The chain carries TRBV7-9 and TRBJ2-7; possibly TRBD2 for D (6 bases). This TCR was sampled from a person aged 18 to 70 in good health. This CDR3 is CASSLGTTLYEQYF. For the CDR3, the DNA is TGTGCCAGCAGCTTAGGGACTACACTCTACGAGCAGTACTTC. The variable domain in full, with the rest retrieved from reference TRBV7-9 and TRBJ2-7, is DTGVSQNPRHKITKRGQNVTFRCDPISEHNRLYWYRQTLGQGPEFLTYFQNEAQLEKSRLLSDRFSAERPKGSFSTLEIQRTEQGDSAMYLCASSLGTTLYEQYFGPGTRLTVT.